These 5 T cell receptor beta chains were all obtained from the same sample, sequenced in a study of blood T cell repertoires in COVID-19. The table came from immunoSEQ multiplex PCR; TCRdb's copy has only in-frame clones and leaves some out. Here the sample spans more than 350,000 clones, around nine tenths being singletons. Sequences were obtained from PBMCs or T cells enriched from blood (not recorded which). All receptors come from a woman between 18 and 29 years old who had been exposed to COVID-19.

The rearrangement uses TRBV4-1 and TRBJ1-4, with TRBD1 matching over 9 bases. With 5 bases clipped from V and 8 bases from J, the junction kept 9 bases outside the gene matches. The CDR3 loop spans 15 amino acids. In germline, CDR1 is MGHRA, CDR2 YSYEKL. Written as DNA, the CDR3 is TGCGCCAGCAGCGCACGGACAGGGGAAGGAGAAAAACTGTTTTTT. Residues: CASSARTGEGEKLFF.

The chain links TRBV4-2 to TRBJ2-5, with TRBD2 as a possible D gene (6 bases). Germline-derived CDR1 and CDR2 are LGHNA and YNFKEQ. The CDR3 is 16 amino acids. Deletions cut 4 bases from V and 5 bases from J, with 20 bases between. The CDR3 DNA reads TGTGCCAGCAGCCCCCCCGTTAGTCGGGGGATGGAGACCCAGTACTTC. Protein sequence: CASSPPVSRGMETQYF.

This sequence joins TRBV4-3 and TRBJ1-6; TRBD1 aligns across 10 bases. In germline, CDR1 is LGHNA, CDR2 YSLEER. Losses at the gene ends were 4 bases for V and 8 bases for J; bases not matched to a gene: 8. The length of the CDR3 is 16 residues. The CDR3 is CASSPRIGQGDSPLHF. Here the CDR3 DNA reads TGCGCCAGCAGCCCGCGAATAGGACAGGGGGATTCACCCCTCCACTTT.

This rearrangement joins TRBV27 to TRBJ2-7; 8 bases map to TRBD1. The CDR3 spans 15 residues. Germline V lookup: CDR1 MNHEY, CDR2 SMNVEV (reference sequence). The junction had 10 bases not matched to a gene; V was cut back by 6 bases and J by 3 bases. In DNA form, the CDR3 reads TGTGCCAGCAGGGACAGGGAATTTAGTAGCTACGAGCAGTACTTC. It encodes CASRDREFSSYEQYF.

CDR3 in DNA: TGTGCCAGCAGCCAATCCGTGACAGTTACCAACTATGGCTACACCTTC. Its protein is CASSQSVTVTNYGYTF. The chain combines TRBV7-3 with TRBJ1-2; tentatively, D is TRBD1 (5 bases). The CDR3 sequence is 16 residues long. Germline CDR1 and CDR2: SGHTA and FQGTGA. Deletions cut 5 bases from V and 2 bases from J, with 18 bases between. The complete variable domain, with remaining parts taken from reference TRBV7-3 and TRBJ1-2, reads GAGVSQTPSNKVTEKGKYVELRCDPISGHTALYWYRQSLGQGPEFLIYFQGTGAADDSGLPNDRFFAVRPEGSVSTLKIQRTERGDSAVYLCASSQSVTVTNYGYTFGSGTRLTVV.